This is a list of T cell receptor beta chains from one sample in a study of T cell responses to AZD1222 COVID-19 vaccine. This table comes from immunoSEQ multiplex PCR, and its TCRdb copy is limited to in-frame clones, with some not included. The sample consists of about 140,000 clones, 70% to 90% of them appearing once. Sequencing was performed on peripheral blood, taken on day 0 of AZD1222 vaccination. These receptors all come from an adult in good health. Each CDR3 is given without its conserved first and last residue.

v_gene: TRBV7-2; j_gene: TRBJ2-7; CDR3aa: ASSWTSGGNEQY
v_gene: TRBV4-2; j_gene: TRBJ1-5; CDR3aa: ASSQLGQPQH
v_gene: TRBV5-1; j_gene: TRBJ2-2; CDR3aa: ASSLDASGTGGELF
v_gene: TRBV18; j_gene: TRBJ1-1; CDR3aa: ASSPPQGHTEAF
v_gene: TRBV3-1/TRBV3-2; j_gene: TRBJ2-1; CDR3aa: ASSGITGGAWNEQF
v_gene: TRBV6-1; j_gene: TRBJ2-2; CDR3aa: ASSEVLDTTRTGELF
v_gene: TRBV6-4; j_gene: TRBJ1-1; CDR3aa: ASSPYRGRTEAF
v_gene: TRBV19; j_gene: TRBJ2-4; CDR3aa: ASSTGTLAKNIQY
v_gene: TRBV4-1; j_gene: TRBJ2-2; CDR3aa: ASSQPSLGRNTGELF
v_gene: TRBV14; j_gene: TRBJ2-7; CDR3aa: ASSQETPYEQY
v_gene: TRBV3-1/TRBV3-2; j_gene: TRBJ1-2; CDR3aa: ASSLGANYGYT
v_gene: TRBV2; j_gene: TRBJ1-5; CDR3aa: ASSEDSTQPQH
v_gene: TRBV10-3; j_gene: TRBJ2-6; CDR3aa: AIRLAGSSGANVLT
v_gene: TRBV28; j_gene: TRBJ1-5; CDR3aa: ASTGGTGHQPQH
v_gene: TRBV27; j_gene: TRBJ2-7; CDR3aa: ASSSQGATSYEQY
v_gene: TRBV27; j_gene: TRBJ1-6; CDR3aa: ASSRTSLGFNSPLH
v_gene: TRBV9; j_gene: TRBJ2-1; CDR3aa: ASSEEDQWFNEQF
v_gene: TRBV5-1; j_gene: TRBJ2-7; CDR3aa: ASSSGTIGSHEQY
v_gene: TRBV6-5; j_gene: TRBJ1-2; CDR3aa: ASSYATPGSPYGYT
v_gene: TRBV2; j_gene: TRBJ2-3; CDR3aa: ASTPEGRTQY